This T cell receptor beta chain comes out of a study of T cells after yellow fever vaccination. Many counts were recorded for this clonotype. TCRdb re-called the 5' RACE reads through MiXCR, storing one row per CDR3 protein. The data contain more than 95,000 distinct CDR3 sequences, around 7.4% of them singletons. The CDR3 has 15 residues. In germline, CDR1 is DFQATT, CDR2 SNEGSKA (reference sequence). V lost 6 bases and J 4 bases, leaving 22 bases between the germline ends. The sequence derives from a man aged 18 to 30 who received the YFV17D yellow fever vaccine. The rearrangement links TRBV20-1 to TRBJ2-7; D is perhaps TRBD1 (6 bases). Sequencing was performed on CD4+ T cells sorted from PBMCs, taken approximately 11 days after the first yellow fever vaccination. DNA of the CDR3: TGCAGTGCACTCCTCCCGGGCAGGACAGATTACGAGCAGTACTTC. Translation: CSALLPGRTDYEQYF.